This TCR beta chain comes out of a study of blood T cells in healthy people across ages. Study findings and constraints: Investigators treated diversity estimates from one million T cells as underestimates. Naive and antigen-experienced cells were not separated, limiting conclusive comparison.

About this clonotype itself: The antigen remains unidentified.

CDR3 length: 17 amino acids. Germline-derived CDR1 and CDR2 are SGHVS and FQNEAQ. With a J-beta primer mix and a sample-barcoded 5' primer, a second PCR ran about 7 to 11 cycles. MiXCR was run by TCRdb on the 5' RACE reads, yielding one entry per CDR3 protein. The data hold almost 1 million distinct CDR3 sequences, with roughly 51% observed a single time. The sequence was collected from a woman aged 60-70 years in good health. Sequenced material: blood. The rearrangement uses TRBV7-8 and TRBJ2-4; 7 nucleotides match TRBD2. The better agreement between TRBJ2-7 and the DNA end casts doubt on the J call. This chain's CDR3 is CASSLASGRARTYEQYF. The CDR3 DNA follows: TGTGCCAGCAGCTTAGCTTCTGGGAGGGCCAGAACCTACGAGCAGTACTTC.